These 5 T cell receptor beta chains originate from one sample sequenced in a study of blood T cell repertoires in COVID-19. Some clones are missing from TCRdb's copy, which holds only in-frame ones; the method was immunoSEQ multiplex PCR. The sample has approximately 260,000 clones; approximately 79% are singletons. The sample comprised peripheral blood. These receptors all stem from a woman aged 35 to 49 with active or convalescent COVID-19.

The genes are TRBV27 and TRBJ2-1; TRBD2 aligns across 13 bases. V shed 9 bases, J shed 7 bases, and the junction held 6 bases outside the gene matches. Germline-derived CDR1 and CDR2 are MNHEY and SMNVEV (reference sequence). CDR3 length equals 14 residues. The CDR3 reads CASIRLAGGNEQFF. CDR3 bases: TGTGCCAGTATTAGACTAGCGGGGGGTAATGAGCAGTTCTTC.

The chain employs TRBV5-1 and TRBJ1-1; no clear D. The ends were cut back, 0 bases at V and 5 bases at J, with 8 bases in the middle. This CDR3 is built from 13 residues. The V gene's germline CDR1 is SGHRS and CDR2 YFSETQ. The CDR3: CASSLGTETEAFF. The CDR3 DNA is TGCGCCAGCAGCTTGGGCACGGAGACTGAAGCTTTCTTT.

This clone was recorded once. The chain has TRBV7-2 and TRBJ2-7; TRBD2 aligns across 8 bases. Per germline, CDR1 SGHTA and CDR2 FQGNSA. The CDR3 extends over 15 amino acids. Trimming removed 0 bases from V and 3 bases from J; junction bases left unmatched: 4. CDR3: CASSLAAGGFYEQYV. The DNA of the CDR3 is TGTGCCAGCAGCTTAGCGGCGGGGGGCTTCTACGAGCAGTACGTC.

This rearrangement joins TRBV19 to TRBJ1-2; 9 nucleotides match TRBD1. J lost 7 bases, V lost 7 bases, and 7 bases had no gene match. In germline, CDR1 is LNHDA, CDR2 SQIVND (reference sequence). The CDR3 extends over 13 amino acids. The CDR3 nucleotides read TGTGCCAGTACGAGGGACAGGGCAAGTGGCTACACCTTC. Protein product: CASTRDRASGYTF.

This sequence joins TRBV15 and TRBJ1-3; 7 nucleotides line up with TRBD1. Germline CDR1 and CDR2: LNHNV and YYDKDF (reference sequence). The CDR3 covers 16 residues. V dropped 3 bases and J dropped 0; count of bases not matched to a gene: 5. CDR3 in amino acids: CATSSDRVASGNTIYF. The DNA for the CDR3 is TGTGCCACCAGCAGTGACAGGGTCGCCTCTGGAAACACCATATATTTT.